The 30 T cell receptor beta chains listed next were all sequenced from one sample in a study of blood T cell repertoires in COVID-19. Assay: immunoSEQ multiplex PCR; the TCRdb copy retains only in-frame clones and omits some. The data contain roughly 170,000 clones, approximately 85% of them singletons. The specimen sequenced was peripheral blood. The receptors here all came from a man aged 60 to 75 who had recovered from COVID-19.

This chain connects TRBV5-1 to TRBJ2-5, with 12 bases identical to TRBD2. Germline V gene sequence: CDR1 SGHRS, CDR2 YFSETQ. The trim removed 5 bases at V and 4 bases at J, leaving 3 bases unmatched. This CDR3 has 14 amino acids. The CDR3 DNA is TGCGCCAGCAGGTTGACTAGCGGGGGAGAGACCCAGTACTTC. Translation gives CASRLTSGGETQYF.

V usage is TRBV6-6 and J usage is TRBJ2-2; 11 nucleotides line up with TRBD1. In germline, CDR1 is MNHNY, CDR2 SVGAGI (reference sequence). This CDR3 is built from 15 residues. V gave up 6 bases and J gave up 6 bases; unmatched junction bases: 6. The CDR3 region has the DNA TGTGCCAGCAGACTCGGGACAGGGGGATCCGGGGAGCTGTTTTTT. It translates to CASRLGTGGSGELFF.

CDR3 residues: CASVSRVGYGYTF. The CDR3 coding sequence is TGTGCCAGCGTTAGCAGGGTGGGCTATGGCTACACCTTC. The J gene is TRBJ1-2, the V gene TRBV2; perhaps TRBD1 as D (5 bases). The germline gives CDR1 SNHLY, CDR2 FYNNEI. This CDR3 is built from 13 residues. Trimming took off 8 bases at V and 4 bases at J, with 14 bases between the two ends.

This chain uses TRBV9 with TRBJ2-3; D remains ambiguous. The V end was cut by 0 bases, the J end by 3 bases, with 11 bases between. There are 15 residues in the CDR3. Germline CDR1 and CDR2: SGDLS and YYNGEE. CDR3 residues: CASSVGSAITDTQYF. CDR3 DNA sequence: TGTGCCAGCAGCGTAGGATCTGCGATAACAGATACGCAGTATTTT.

J is TRBJ1-1 and V is TRBV5-6; 9 bases align to TRBD1. The germline V gene has CDR1 SGHDT and CDR2 YYEEEE. V lost 0 bases, J lost 3 bases, and 6 bases stayed unmatched. CDR3 length: 16 amino acids. The CDR3 loop is CASSLGNRGRDTEAFF. DNA of the CDR3: TGTGCCAGCAGCTTGGGTAACAGGGGGCGCGACACTGAAGCTTTCTTT.

The chain uses TRBV10-2 and TRBJ2-3, with 7 bases fitting TRBD1. The CDR3 sequence is 12 residues long. Unmatched junction bases numbered 5, after V lost 2 bases and J lost 12 bases. The germline gives CDR1 WSHSY, CDR2 SAAADI. The CDR3 DNA sequence: TGCGCCAGCAGTGAGAGGGACAGAGGACAGTATTTT. Its translation: CASSERDRGQYF.

The V gene is TRBV27, the J gene TRBJ2-7; maybe TRBD1 (6 bases). This CDR3 has 11 residues. The V end lost 4 bases, the J end lost 11 bases, and 12 bases lay between the germline ends. The germline V gene encodes CDR1 MNHEY and CDR2 SMNVEV (reference sequence). CDR3 bases: TGTGCCAGCAGTTCAGGGGTTGCGGAGTACTTC. This sequence encodes CASSSGVAEYF.

This rearrangement joins TRBV10-3 to TRBJ2-1; D remains ambiguous. The CDR3 sequence is 14 residues long. Germline V gene lookup returns CDR1 ENHRY and CDR2 SYGVKD. V was pared by 3 bases and J by 0 bases, with 6 bases between. CDR3 in DNA: TGTGCCATCAGTGACTCGAGCTCCTACAATGAGCAGTTCTTC. It is translated as CAISDSSSYNEQFF.

The J gene is TRBJ2-7, the V gene TRBV5-5, with a weak D call TRBD1 (6 bases). The V gene lost 2 bases and the J gene lost 3 bases, with 9 bases spanning the gap. Germline assignment: CDR1 SGHKS and CDR2 YYEKEE (reference sequence). This CDR3 comprises 13 residues. The CDR3 DNA follows: TGTGCCAGCAGCTTCCAACAGGGCTACGAGCAGTACTTC. Protein product: CASSFQQGYEQYF. Full variable domain (missing parts from reference TRBV5-5 and TRBJ2-7): DAGVTQSPTHLIKTRGQQVTLRCSPISGHKSVSWYQQVLGQGPQFIFQYYEKEERGRGNFPDRFSARQFPNYSSELNVNALLLGDSALYLCASSFQQGYEQYFGPGTRLTVT.

The V and J genes are TRBV5-1 and TRBJ2-5, with 9 nucleotides matching TRBD2. Trimming at V came to 4 bases and at J to 5 bases, leaving 9 bases not matched to a gene. The CDR3 is 15 amino acids. CDR1 is SGHRS, CDR2 YFSETQ, per germline. The CDR3 reads CASSPAGAGGETQYF. In DNA, the CDR3 is TGCGCCAGCAGCCCAGCCGGGGCGGGAGGGGAGACCCAGTACTTC.

This chain connects TRBV5-5 to TRBJ2-3; a possible D gene is TRBD2 (5 bases). Trimming took 3 bases from V and 3 from J, leaving 8 bases between them. Germline CDR1 is SGHKS and CDR2 is YYEKEE (reference sequence). This CDR3 spans 13 amino acids. The CDR3 sequence: CASSWRLTDTQYF. For the CDR3, the DNA is TGTGCCAGCAGCTGGAGACTAACAGATACGCAGTATTTT.

The chain has TRBV30 and TRBJ1-1; D is perhaps TRBD1 (6 bases). The CDR3 length is 13 residues. Trimming removed 7 bases from V and 1 base from J, with 13 bases in between. CDR1 GTSNPN and CDR2 SVGIG come from the germline V gene (reference sequence). The CDR3 loop is CASQGQSNTEAFF. CDR3 sequence (DNA): TGTGCCTCACAGGGACAATCGAACACTGAAGCTTTCTTT.

This sequence joins TRBV19 and TRBJ1-1; no clear D. CDR1 and CDR2 from the germline V gene are LNHDA and SQIVND (reference sequence). This CDR3 contains 13 residues. V lost 7 bases, J lost 3 bases, and 12 bases lay in between. The CDR3 protein is CASTRVDYTEAFF. The CDR3 DNA follows: TGTGCCAGTACCCGGGTGGACTACACTGAAGCTTTCTTT.

The chain combines TRBV9 with TRBJ2-5, with D tentatively TRBD1 (6 bases). V was clipped by 3 bases and J by 3 bases, with 12 bases between them. CDR3 length equals 14 residues. Per germline, CDR1 SGDLS and CDR2 YYNGEE. The CDR3 coding sequence is TGTGCCAGCAGCGCAGCTCACAGGGAAGAGACCCAGTACTTC. As protein: CASSAAHREETQYF.

The gene calls are TRBV30 and TRBJ2-5; 16 bases fit TRBD2. V trimming: 3 bases; J trimming: 4 bases; junction bases outside the gene matches: 14. This CDR3 comprises 19 residues. The germline V gene has CDR1 GTSNPN and CDR2 SVGIG (reference sequence). CDR3 DNA: TGTGCCTGGAGCCCTTCCGGGACTAGCGGGGGGGCCCGAGGAGAGACCCAGTACTTC. This gives the protein CAWSPSGTSGGARGETQYF. Drawing the rest from reference TRBV30 and TRBJ2-5, the complete variable domain is SQTIHQWPATLVQPVGSPLSLECTVEGTSNPNLYWYRQAAGRGLQLLFYSVGIGQISSEVPQNLSASRPQDRQFILSSKKLLLSDSGFYLCAWSPSGTSGGARGETQYFGPGTRLLVL.

The rearrangement links TRBV4-2 to TRBJ2-3, with TRBD2 identical over 9 bases. The CDR3 totals 19 residues. The germline gives CDR1 LGHNA, CDR2 YNFKEQ. V was pared by 1 base and J by 0 bases, with 11 bases of the junction left unmatched. The CDR3 nucleotides are TGTGCCAGCAGCCAAGTTTCGAAGCGGGGGGAGGCTAGCACAGATACGCAGTATTTT. Amino acids: CASSQVSKRGEASTDTQYF.

The rearrangement uses TRBV11-3 and TRBJ1-2; a possible D gene is TRBD1 (5 bases). Deletions cut 10 bases from V and 3 bases from J, with 21 bases between. The CDR3 has 15 amino acids. The V gene's germline CDR1 is SGHNT and CDR2 YENEEA. The CDR3 nucleotides are TGTGCCACCCAGTCGGGGGAAATTAGAGACTATGGCTACACCTTC. Its translation is CATQSGEIRDYGYTF. Full variable domain (remainder filled in from reference TRBV11-3 and TRBJ1-2): EAGVVQSPRYKIIEKKQPVAFWCNPISGHNTLYWYLQNLGQGPELLIRYENEEAVDDSQLPKDRFSAERLKGVDSTLKIQPAELGDSAVYLCATQSGEIRDYGYTFGSGTRLTVV.

This clone was observed a handful of times. This sequence joins TRBV5-1 and TRBJ1-5, with unresolved D. V was pared by 0 bases and J by 0 bases, with 16 bases between. This CDR3 contains 18 residues. The V gene's germline CDR1 is SGHRS and CDR2 YFSETQ. In DNA form, the CDR3 reads TGCGCCAGCAGCTTGGAATTCAGAGGGCCGGATAGCAATCAGCCCCAGCATTTT. This codes for CASSLEFRGPDSNQPQHF.

The rearrangement uses TRBV19 and TRBJ2-5; 8 bases line up with TRBD1. The CDR3 loop spans 15 amino acids. With 5 bases clipped from V and 4 bases from J, the junction kept 9 bases outside the gene matches. Per germline, CDR1 LNHDA and CDR2 SQIVND (reference sequence). CDR3 sequence reads: CASSPGQGVRETQYF. CDR3 nucleotides: TGTGCCAGTAGTCCCGGACAGGGCGTCCGAGAGACCCAGTACTTC.

The chain links TRBV6-2 or TRBV6-3 to TRBJ2-5; 7 positions agree with TRBD1. This CDR3 is built from 16 residues. The V segment lost 0 bases and the J segment 3 bases; nucleotides outside the gene matches: 7. CDR1 and CDR2 (germline): MNHEY, SVGEGT. The CDR3 protein is CASSYSTTGLEETQYF. DNA for the CDR3: TGTGCCAGCAGTTACTCGACGACAGGGTTAGAAGAGACCCAGTACTTC.

This clone occurred once. This chain joins TRBV7-3 and TRBJ2-1; TRBD2 aligns across 9 bases. Germline V gene data show CDR1 as SGHTA and CDR2 as FQGTGA. This CDR3 has 17 residues. J was trimmed by 4 bases and V by 6 bases; bases with no gene match: 13. CDR3 protein: CASSPSSGTSTYNEQFF. The CDR3 bases are TGTGCCAGCAGTCCGTCGTCCGGGACTAGCACTTACAATGAGCAGTTCTTC.

This sequence joins TRBV3-1 (or the pseudogene TRBV3-2) and TRBJ1-1, with a weak D call TRBD1 (5 bases). The germline gives CDR1 LGHDT, CDR2 YNNKEL (reference sequence). The CDR3 loop spans 15 amino acids. V was trimmed by 1 base and J by 12 bases, leaving 21 bases between them. CDR3 residues: CASSQGAGAELSTFF. The CDR3 DNA reads TGTGCCAGCAGCCAAGGAGCTGGGGCAGAGCTCTCTACTTTCTTT.

The chain combines TRBV5-1 with TRBJ2-1; 14 bases are shared with TRBD2. Losses at the gene ends were 5 bases for V and 7 bases for J; bases not matched to a gene: 8. This CDR3 is built from 16 residues. Looked up from germline, CDR1 is SGHRS and CDR2 is YFSETQ. CDR3: CASSARLAGGRNEQFF. CDR3 DNA sequence: TGCGCCAGCAGTGCCCGACTAGCGGGGGGGCGGAATGAGCAGTTCTTC.

This clone was seen only a few times. V is TRBV12-5 and J is TRBJ1-2, with a weak D call TRBD1 (6 bases). The germline gives CDR1 LGHNT, CDR2 FRNRAP. V gave up 1 base and J gave up 1 base, with 10 bases separating them. The CDR3 runs 15 residues. DNA of the CDR3: TGTGCTAGTGGTTTGGGTTCAGGGGTTAACTATGGCTACACCTTC. It yields the protein CASGLGSGVNYGYTF.

This clone appeared a few times. The chain employs TRBV7-9 and TRBJ2-3, with TRBD2 matching over 9 bases. In germline, CDR1 is SEHNR, CDR2 FQNEAQ (reference sequence). This CDR3 contains 18 residues. V shed 6 bases, J shed 4 bases, and the junction held 17 bases outside the gene matches. The CDR3 sequence: CASRPGFAGGSQSDTQYF. CDR3 DNA sequence: TGTGCCAGCAGGCCCGGATTTGCGGGGGGGTCTCAATCAGATACGCAGTATTTT.

The rearrangement uses TRBV2 and TRBJ1-6, with 7 bases matching TRBD1. Germline V gene lookup returns CDR1 SNHLY and CDR2 FYNNEI. Germline trimming cut 1 base from V and 3 bases from J; bases unmatched to any gene: 6. The CDR3 runs to 17 residues. The CDR3 nucleotides are TGTGCCAGCAGTGAAGGACAGGGAAATTTCTATAATTCACCCCTCCACTTT. Translated: CASSEGQGNFYNSPLHF.

The rearrangement links TRBV5-5 to TRBJ1-1; tentatively, D is TRBD1 (6 bases). The CDR3 has 15 amino acids. Germline values: CDR1 SGHKS, CDR2 YYEKEE (reference sequence). Trimming took 0 bases from V and 4 from J, leaving 13 bases between them. The CDR3 DNA reads TGTGCCAGCAGCTTGGAGGCGGGGGCGCCCACTGAAGCTTTCTTT. Its protein product is CASSLEAGAPTEAFF.

The rearrangement uses TRBV29-1 and TRBJ1-2; 9 bases are shared with TRBD1. The junction had 11 bases not matched to a gene; V was cut back by 7 bases and J by 8 bases. This CDR3 spans 13 amino acids. The germline V gene has CDR1 SQVTM and CDR2 ANQGSEA. CDR3 in amino acids: CSAARDREIGYTF. Here the CDR3 DNA reads TGCAGCGCTGCCCGGGACAGGGAAATCGGCTACACCTTC. The variable domain in full, with the rest retrieved from reference TRBV29-1 and TRBJ1-2, is SAVISQKPSRDICQRGTSLTIQCQVDSQVTMMFWYRQQPGQSLTLIATANQGSEATYESGFVIDKFPISRPNLTFSTLTVSNMSPEDSSIYLCSAARDREIGYTFGSGTRLTVV.

The gene calls are TRBV28 and TRBJ1-1; D not certain. Trimming stripped 4 bases from V and 2 bases from J, with 8 bases between. CDR1 is MDHEN, CDR2 SYDVKM, per germline. This CDR3 spans 13 amino acids. The CDR3 coding sequence is TGTGCCAGCAGTTCCCTCTTTAACACTGAAGCTTTCTTT. Residues: CASSSLFNTEAFF.

A single count supports this clone. This rearrangement joins TRBV6-1 to TRBJ1-2; 12 bases agree with TRBD1. V lost 1 base to trimming and J lost 8 bases; unmatched junction nucleotides: 5. The CDR3 covers 15 residues. Germline V CDR1 and CDR2: MNHNS, SASEGT. In DNA form, the CDR3 reads TGTGCCAGCAGTGAAGGGACCGGGACAGGGGGCGGCTACACCTTC. The encoded protein is CASSEGTGTGGGYTF.